The rows below give T cell receptor beta chains drawn from one sample of a study of spatial heterogeneity in lung cancer. TCRdb re-analysed the 5' RACE reads in MiXCR, keeping a single row per CDR3 protein. The data hold about 5,500 distinct CDR3 sequences, with about 3.9% observed a single time. This specimen consisted of normal lung tissue next to the tumor, obtained at surgery. These receptors were collected from a male donor with early-stage non-small cell lung cancer. Both conserved end residues are part of each CDR3. D genes are given only for firm matches. A row's size may be missing; if present it is once, few, many or a size class.

>-|medium-sized|TRBJ2-7|14|TRBV28
CASSFNQFPYEQYF
TGTGCCAGCAGTTTCAACCAGTTTCCGTACGAGCAGTACTTC
>-|many|TRBJ2-3|15|TRBV19
CASSIRGRAPDTQYF
TGTGCCAGTAGTATACGGGGCCGAGCCCCAGATACGCAGTATTTT
>-|medium-sized|TRBJ2-3|16|TRBV15
CATSRGASDRTDTQYF
TGTGCCACCAGCAGAGGGGCTAGCGACCGCACAGATACGCAGTATTTT
>TRBD1|medium-sized|TRBJ1-2|14|TRBV27
CASSFRDRSYGYTF
TGTGCCAGCAGTTTCCGGGACAGATCCTATGGCTACACCTTC
>TRBD2|medium-sized|TRBJ2-1|14|TRBV20-1
CSARLAGLYNEQFF
TGCAGTGCTAGGCTAGCGGGACTCTACAATGAGCAGTTCTTC
>TRBD2|many|TRBJ2-1|15|TRBV5-1
CASRMTSGRVDEQFF
TGCGCCAGCAGAATGACTAGCGGGAGAGTGGATGAGCAGTTCTTC
>-|medium-sized|TRBJ1-5|17|TRBV6-1
CASSGSLDGISHQPQHF
TGTGCCAGCAGCGGATCCCTAGACGGGATTTCGCATCAGCCCCAGCATTTT
>-|medium-sized|TRBJ2-1|13|TRBV6-6
CASTILADNEQFF
TGTGCCAGCACCATACTAGCCGACAATGAGCAGTTCTTC
>TRBD2|many|TRBJ2-1|15|TRBV7-8
CASSTLAGGSNEQFF
TGTGCCAGCAGCACCTTAGCGGGGGGGTCCAATGAGCAGTTCTTC
>-|medium-sized|TRBJ2-2|14|TRBV11-3
CASSLYGTTGELFF
TGTGCCAGCAGCTTGTACGGGACTACCGGGGAGCTGTTTTTT
>-|many|TRBJ2-3|14|TRBV25-1
CASSDRAYTDTQYF
TGTGCCAGCAGTGACAGGGCGTACACAGATACGCAGTATTTT
>-|many|TRBJ2-7|14|TRBV5-1
CASSLGVDFYEQYF
TGCGCCAGCAGCTTGGGAGTAGATTTCTACGAGCAGTACTTC
>TRBD2|many|TRBJ2-7|15|TRBV20-1
CSADPLSGGGYEQYF
TGCAGTGCTGACCCCCTTAGCGGGGGGGGCTACGAGCAGTACTTC
>-|-|TRBJ1-1|17|TRBV30
CAWSVRGGRVKDTEAFF
TGTGCCTGGAGTGTACGGGGCGGGAGGGTAAAAGACACTGAAGCTTTCTTT
>-|many|TRBJ2-5|14|TRBV6-2/TRBV6-3
CASSYGPPKETQYF
TGTGCCAGCAGTTACGGCCCTCCAAAGGAGACCCAGTACTTC
>TRBD1|many|TRBJ2-3|16|TRBV7-2
CASSLDRGRSADTQYF
TGTGCCAGCAGCTTAGACAGGGGGCGTTCAGCAGATACGCAGTATTTT
>-|many|TRBJ2-6|15|TRBV9
CASSAHYSGANVLTF
TGTGCCAGCAGCGCCCATTACTCTGGGGCCAACGTCCTGACTTTC
>TRBD1|many|TRBJ1-1|14|TRBV18
CASSPPGGYTEAFF
TGTGCCAGCTCACCCCCAGGGGGATACACTGAAGCTTTCTTT
>-|-|TRBJ2-1|14|TRBV6-6
CASSPRLSPDEQFF
TGTGCCAGCAGCCCTCGCCTGAGCCCCGATGAGCAGTTCTTC
>TRBD2|medium-sized|TRBJ2-1|14|TRBV7-3
CASSPGSGSDEQFF
TGTGCCAGCAGCCCAGGGAGCGGGAGTGATGAGCAGTTCTTC
>-|few|TRBJ2-2|12|TRBV5-1
CASNSLSGELFF
TGCGCCAGCAACAGCCTATCCGGGGAGCTGTTTTTT
>-|medium-sized|TRBJ2-3|15|TRBV14
CASSQALTSTDTQYF
TGTGCCAGCAGCCAAGCTCTGACTAGCACAGATACGCAGTATTTT
>-|medium-sized|TRBJ1-1|17|TRBV12-3/TRBV12-4
CASSSHRDTLMSTEAFF
TGTGCCAGCAGTTCCCACCGGGACACGCTAATGAGCACTGAAGCTTTCTTT
>TRBD2|large|TRBJ2-1|16|TRBV7-2
CASSLASSGGWNEQFF
TGTGCCAGCAGCTTAGCCAGTAGCGGGGGTTGGAATGAGCAGTTCTTC
>TRBD1|many|TRBJ2-1|15|TRBV13
CASSWGQGSYNEQFF
TGTGCCAGCAGCTGGGGACAGGGATCCTACAATGAGCAGTTCTTC
>-|medium-sized|TRBJ2-5|15|TRBV7-9
CASRPTGDPQETQYF
TGTGCCAGCAGACCTACAGGAGATCCCCAAGAGACCCAGTACTTC
>-|many|TRBJ2-5|12|TRBV2
CASRGYQETQYF
TGTGCCAGCAGAGGTTACCAAGAGACCCAGTACTTC
>-|medium-sized|TRBJ2-5|15|TRBV28
CASSFSGGLFETQYF
TGTGCCAGCAGTTTTTCGGGGGGCCTTTTCGAGACCCAGTACTTC
>-|many|TRBJ2-3|15|TRBV3-1
CASSPHQGLTDTQYF
TGTGCCAGCAGCCCCCACCAGGGGTTGACAGATACGCAGTATTTT
>-|medium-sized|TRBJ2-2|16|TRBV5-1
CASSLGTTPNTGELFF
TGCGCCAGCAGCTTGGGTACGACTCCGAACACCGGGGAGCTGTTTTTT
>-|medium-sized|TRBJ2-1|11|TRBV12-5
CASARSPEQFF
TGTGCTAGCGCGCGAAGTCCTGAGCAGTTCTTC
>-|medium-sized|TRBJ1-1|15|TRBV12-3/TRBV12-4
CASSSSDGGNTEAFF
TGTGCCAGCAGTTCCTCGGACGGCGGGAACACTGAAGCTTTCTTT
>-|many|TRBJ1-5|14|TRBV29-1
CSVTLGGDNQPQHF
TGCAGCGTCACCCTGGGGGGGGACAATCAGCCCCAGCATTTT
>TRBD1|medium-sized|TRBJ1-3|13|TRBV29-1
CSVGTGPGNTIYF
TGCAGCGTCGGGACAGGCCCCGGAAACACCATATATTTT
>TRBD1|many|TRBJ2-7|13|TRBV12-3/TRBV12-4
CASSLGTVYEQYF
TGTGCCAGCAGCTTAGGGACAGTCTACGAGCAGTACTTC
>-|medium-sized|TRBJ1-4|14|TRBV20-1
CSARDREGDEKLFF
TGCAGTGCTAGAGACCGGGAGGGAGACGAAAAACTGTTTTTT
>TRBD2|many|TRBJ2-3|14|TRBV20-1
CSAASGGNTDTQYF
TGCAGTGCCGCTAGCGGGGGTAACACAGATACGCAGTATTTT
>-|large|TRBJ2-1|15|TRBV2
CASRVDSGSYNEQFF
TGTGCCAGCAGGGTCGACTCGGGCTCCTACAATGAGCAGTTCTTC
>-|many|TRBJ2-2|11|TRBV3-1
CASSQGLELFF
TGTGCCAGCAGCCAAGGGTTGGAGCTGTTTTTT
>-|medium-sized|TRBJ1-1|15|TRBV5-6
CASSLWGGLNTEAFF
TGTGCCAGCAGCTTGTGGGGGGGGCTGAACACTGAAGCTTTCTTT